Listed here is a single T cell receptor beta chain. The junction departs from the called germline gene at one end, perhaps through a read error. The CDR3 has 15 residues. Germline CDR1 reads SSHAT; CDR2 reads FNYEAQ (reference sequence). Sequencing was performed with immunoSEQ multiplex PCR; in TCRdb, only in-frame clones are kept and a portion is missing. This sample yields some 20,000 clones, of which approximately 84% are seen a single time; about 33% belongs to the top ten. These data belong to a study of OX40 agonist ivuxolimab in advanced cancers. Study summary: Partial responses were recorded for three patients, including one with hepatocellular carcinoma and two with cutaneous melanoma.

The chain employs TRBV7-7 and TRBJ2-3; 7 nucleotides line up with TRBD1. Sequenced material: CD4+ or CD8+ T cells sorted from blood, taken in a trial of the OX40 agonist ivuxolimab. This TCR derives from an adult with an advanced solid tumor such as melanoma, head and neck, liver or kidney cancer. CDR3 loop: CASSPDRVGTDTQYF. The CDR3 DNA is TGTGCTAGCAGCCCCGACAGGGTGGGCACAGATACGCAGTATTTT.